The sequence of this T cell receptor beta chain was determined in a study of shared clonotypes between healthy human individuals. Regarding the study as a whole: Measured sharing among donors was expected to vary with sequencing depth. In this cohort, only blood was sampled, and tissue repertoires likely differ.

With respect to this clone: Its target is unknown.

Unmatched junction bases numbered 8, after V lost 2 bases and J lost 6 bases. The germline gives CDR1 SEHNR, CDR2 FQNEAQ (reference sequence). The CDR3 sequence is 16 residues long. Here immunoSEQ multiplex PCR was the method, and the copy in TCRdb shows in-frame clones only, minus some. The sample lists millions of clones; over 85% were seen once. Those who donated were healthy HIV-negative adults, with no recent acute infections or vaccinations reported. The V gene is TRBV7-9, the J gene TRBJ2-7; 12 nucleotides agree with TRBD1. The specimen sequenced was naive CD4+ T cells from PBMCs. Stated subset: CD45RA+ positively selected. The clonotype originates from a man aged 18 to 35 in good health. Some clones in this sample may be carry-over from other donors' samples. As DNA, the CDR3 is TGTGCCAGCAGCTTAATTGCCGGGACAGGGGGCCGCGAGCAGTACTTC. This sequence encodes CASSLIAGTGGREQYF.